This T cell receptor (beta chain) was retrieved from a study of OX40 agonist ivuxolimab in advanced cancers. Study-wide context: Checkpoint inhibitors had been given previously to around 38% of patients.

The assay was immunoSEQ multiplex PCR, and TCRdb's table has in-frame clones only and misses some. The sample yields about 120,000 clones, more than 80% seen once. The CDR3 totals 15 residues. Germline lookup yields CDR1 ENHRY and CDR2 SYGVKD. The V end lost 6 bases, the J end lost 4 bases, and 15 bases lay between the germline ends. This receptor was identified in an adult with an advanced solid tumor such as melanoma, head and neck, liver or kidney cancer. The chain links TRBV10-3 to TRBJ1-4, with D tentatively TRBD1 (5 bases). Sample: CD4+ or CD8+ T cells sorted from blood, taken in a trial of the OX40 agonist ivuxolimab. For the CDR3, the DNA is TGTGCCATCAGGCAAGCAGGGTTCGGTAATGAAAAACTGTTTTTT. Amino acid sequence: CAIRQAGFGNEKLFF.